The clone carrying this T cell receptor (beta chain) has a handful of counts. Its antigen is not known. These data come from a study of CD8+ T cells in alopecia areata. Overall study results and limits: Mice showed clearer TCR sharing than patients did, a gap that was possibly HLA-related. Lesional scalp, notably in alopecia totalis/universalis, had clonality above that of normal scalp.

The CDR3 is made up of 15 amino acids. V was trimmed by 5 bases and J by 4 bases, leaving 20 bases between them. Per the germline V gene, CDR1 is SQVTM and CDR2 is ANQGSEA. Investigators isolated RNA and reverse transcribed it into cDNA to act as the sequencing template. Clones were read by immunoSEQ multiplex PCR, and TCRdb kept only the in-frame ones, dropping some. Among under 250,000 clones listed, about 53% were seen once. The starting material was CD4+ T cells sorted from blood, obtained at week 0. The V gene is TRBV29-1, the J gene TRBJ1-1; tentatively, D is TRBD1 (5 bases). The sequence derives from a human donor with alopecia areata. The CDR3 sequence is CSVHGAFGDGTEAFF. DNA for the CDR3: TGCAGCGTTCATGGGGCCTTCGGGGATGGCACTGAAGCTTTCTTT. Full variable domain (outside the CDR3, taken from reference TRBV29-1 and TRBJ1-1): SAVISQKPSRDICQRGTSLTIQCQVDSQVTMMFWYRQQPGQSLTLIATANQGSEATYESGFVIDKFPISRPNLTFSTLTVSNMSPEDSSIYLCSVHGAFGDGTEAFFGQGTRLTVV.